Listed here are 14 T cell receptor beta chains from one sample, sequenced in a study of PD-1 blockade in classical Hodgkin lymphoma. Relapse was seen in all patients after autologous stem cell transplantation, and brentuximab vedotin exposure was variable. Clones were read by immunoSEQ multiplex PCR, and TCRdb kept only the in-frame ones, dropping some. Found here are 40,000 to 45,000 clones, approximately 71% of them singletons; the top ten hold 3%. This specimen consisted of peripheral blood mononuclear cells (PBMCs), obtained at baseline. These receptors were taken from a human donor with classical Hodgkin lymphoma.

This chain connects TRBV30 to TRBJ2-5; maybe TRBD1 (6 bases). V was trimmed by 1 base and J by 12 bases, leaving 12 bases between them. This CDR3 has 11 residues. Germline CDR1 GTSNPN, CDR2 SVGIG (reference sequence). CDR3 sequence: CAWSGAGVEYF. In DNA form, the CDR3 reads TGTGCCTGGAGTGGGGCAGGGGTTGAGTACTTC.

The chain combines TRBV29-1 with TRBJ1-1; no definite D call. Per germline, CDR1 SQVTM and CDR2 ANQGSEA. Trimming shortened V by 4 bases and J by 0 bases, and 9 bases separated the two germline ends. The CDR3 spans 13 residues. The CDR3 sequence: CSVGKNMNTEAFF. DNA for the CDR3: TGCAGCGTTGGAAAAAATATGAACACTGAAGCTTTCTTT.

This clone is classed as medium-sized. The J gene is TRBJ1-2, the V gene TRBV6-5; the match to TRBD1 covers 8 bases. Germline loops: CDR1 MNHEY, CDR2 SVGAGI. V lost 4 bases to trimming and J lost 8 bases; unmatched junction nucleotides: 15. The CDR3 length is 16 residues. The chain's CDR3 is CASSFTTGGTGRGYTF. The CDR3 coding sequence is TGTGCCAGCAGTTTCACAACAGGCGGGACAGGACGCGGCTACACCTTC.

The chain couples TRBV7-9 to TRBJ2-1; D possibly corresponds to TRBD1 (6 bases). V lost 1 base and J lost 5, with 12 bases in between. CDR3 length equals 15 residues. The V gene's germline CDR1 is SEHNR and CDR2 FQNEAQ (reference sequence). The CDR3 here is CASSLGSRTDNEQFF. In DNA, the CDR3 is TGTGCCAGCAGCTTAGGCTCCCGGACAGACAATGAGCAGTTCTTC. The whole variable domain, filled in from reference TRBV7-9 and TRBJ2-1, reads DTGVSQNPRHKITKRGQNVTFRCDPISEHNRLYWYRQTLGQGPEFLTYFQNEAQLEKSRLLSDRFSAERPKGSFSTLEIQRTEQGDSAMYLCASSLGSRTDNEQFFGPGTRLTVL.

The V gene is TRBV7-2, the J gene TRBJ2-1; D remains ambiguous. With 1 base removed from V and 9 bases from J, the gap between germline ends came to 13 bases. The germline V gene encodes CDR1 SGHTA and CDR2 FQGNSA. The CDR3 sequence is 14 residues long. The CDR3 region has the DNA TGTGCCAGCAGCTTAGGGGCTGGATGGGGTGAGCAGTTCTTC. Translating it yields CASSLGAGWGEQFF.

A single count supports this clone. The gene calls are TRBV19 and TRBJ1-5; D not resolved. The CDR3 covers 15 residues. The germline V and J ends were trimmed by 6 bases and 0 bases, with 12 bases remaining between them. Germline V gene sequence: CDR1 LNHDA, CDR2 SQIVND (reference sequence). CDR3 sequence: CASSWALYSNQPQHF. CDR3 nucleotides: TGTGCCAGTAGCTGGGCCCTATATAGCAATCAGCCCCAGCATTTT.

This clone has only a few counts. The chain employs TRBV2 and TRBJ1-1; D is unclear. Germline V gives CDR1 SNHLY, CDR2 FYNNEI. The CDR3 is 12 amino acids. V was cut by 1 base and J by 6 bases, with 6 bases left in between. The CDR3 region has the DNA TGTGCCAGCAGTGAAGGCTGGTCTGAAGCTTTCTTT. Protein sequence: CASSEGWSEAFF.

This chain joins TRBV6-6 and TRBJ1-1; TRBD1 matches at 7 bases. Trimming took 6 bases from V and 1 from J; bases not matched to a gene: 11. Germline V lookup: CDR1 MNHNY, CDR2 SVGAGI (reference sequence). There are 16 residues in the CDR3. The CDR3 reads CASRTRDSVTNTEAFF. In DNA form, the CDR3 reads TGTGCCAGCAGAACCCGGGACAGTGTTACGAACACTGAAGCTTTCTTT.

V gene TRBV5-5 combines with J gene TRBJ2-5, with 10 nucleotides matching TRBD2. V dropped 1 base and J dropped 0; count of bases not matched to a gene: 6. The germline gives CDR1 SGHKS, CDR2 YYEKEE (reference sequence). The CDR3 runs to 17 residues. The CDR3 bases are TGTGCCAGCAGCTTGACTCCGGGACTAGCGTACCAAGAGACCCAGTACTTC. This translates into CASSLTPGLAYQETQYF.

The genes are TRBV6-5 and TRBJ2-7, with 7 bases identical to TRBD1. The CDR3 totals 13 residues. CDR1 and CDR2 (germline): MNHEY, SVGAGI. Trimming at V came to 7 bases and at J to 5 bases, leaving 8 bases not matched to a gene. Here the CDR3 DNA reads TGTGCCAGCACCGCAGGGGGTTGGAACGAGCAGTACTTC. Translation: CASTAGGWNEQYF.

The chain is built from TRBV6-5 and TRBJ1-2; 7 positions match TRBD1. V was pared by 8 bases and J by 2 bases, with 11 bases of the junction left unmatched. Germline lookup yields CDR1 MNHEY and CDR2 SVGAGI. The CDR3 has 15 residues. The CDR3 protein is CASFNLLQGNYGYTF. CDR3 nucleotide sequence: TGTGCCAGCTTTAATTTGTTACAGGGGAACTATGGCTACACCTTC.

The V gene is TRBV7-3, the J gene TRBJ1-2; TRBD1 matches 10 bases. The V segment lost 5 bases and the J segment 7 bases; nucleotides outside the gene matches: 7. The CDR3 spans 14 residues. The germline V gene encodes CDR1 SGHTA and CDR2 FQGTGA. Here the CDR3 reads CASSPGTGEVGYTF. The CDR3 DNA is TGTGCCAGCAGCCCCGGGACAGGGGAGGTTGGCTACACCTTC.

The chain carries TRBV7-7 and TRBJ2-2; no reliable D call. The ends were cut back, 5 bases at V and 7 bases at J, with 11 bases in the middle. Per germline, CDR1 SSHAT and CDR2 FNYEAQ (reference sequence). The CDR3 runs to 13 residues. The CDR3 sequence is CASSTTWGGELFF. CDR3 nucleotide sequence: TGTGCCAGCAGCACCACCTGGGGCGGGGAGCTGTTTTTT. The full variable domain, in which reference TRBV7-7 and TRBJ2-2 provide the parts outside the CDR3, is GAGVSQSPRYKVTKRGQDVTLRCDPISSHATLYWYQQALGQGPEFLTYFNYEAQPDKSGLPSDRFSAERPEGSISTLTIQRTEQRDSAMYRCASSTTWGGELFFGEGSRLTVL.

The V and J genes are TRBV27 and TRBJ2-1; D uncertain. CDR3 length: 19 residues. Trimming removed 5 bases from V and 4 bases from J, with 27 bases in between. Looked up from germline, CDR1 is MNHEY and CDR2 is SMNVEV (reference sequence). CDR3 in DNA: TGTGCCAGCAGTATACTCGCCAGTTTGGACGCCGCCTCTTACAATGAGCAGTTCTTC. Translated: CASSILASLDAASYNEQFF.